The 9 T cell receptor beta chains in this list originate from one sample, sequenced in a study of blood T cell repertoires in COVID-19. Clones were read by immunoSEQ multiplex PCR, and TCRdb kept only the in-frame ones, dropping some. The table lists 75,000 to 95,000 clones, about 88% of them singletons. Sequencing input: peripheral blood. The receptors come from a woman of 80 years or more with acute or convalescent COVID-19.

V usage is TRBV19 and J usage is TRBJ2-2; a possible D gene is TRBD1 (6 bases). CDR1 and CDR2 from the germline V gene are LNHDA and SQIVND (reference sequence). Between the trimmed V and J ends, which lost 5 bases and 1 base, there was a span of 8 bases. CDR3 length equals 14 residues. The CDR3 sequence is CASSWTENTGELFF. CDR3 sequence (DNA): TGTGCCAGTAGTTGGACAGAGAACACCGGGGAGCTGTTTTTT.

The chain carries TRBV27 and TRBJ1-2, with TRBD1 matching 9 bases. Unmatched junction bases numbered 5, after V lost 9 bases and J lost 3 bases. CDR1 is MNHEY, CDR2 SMNVEV, per germline (reference sequence). The length of the CDR3 is 13 residues. CDR3 region: CARKGQGDYGYTF. The CDR3 DNA sequence: TGTGCCAGAAAGGGACAGGGCGACTATGGCTACACCTTC.

This chain links TRBV6-2 or TRBV6-3 with TRBJ2-7, with 7 bases lining up with TRBD2. V lost 5 bases to trimming and J lost 7 bases; unmatched junction nucleotides: 8. This CDR3 is 13 amino acids long. Germline values: CDR1 MNHEY, CDR2 SVGEGT. The chain's CDR3 is CASSTWGGSEQYF. The CDR3 bases are TGTGCCAGCAGTACCTGGGGGGGGAGTGAGCAGTACTTC.

V usage is TRBV25-1 and J usage is TRBJ2-1, with a possible D match to TRBD2 (5 bases). V gave up 5 bases and J gave up 10 bases, with 12 bases separating them. Germline V gives CDR1 MGHDK, CDR2 SYGVNS. The CDR3 has 12 amino acids. The DNA of the CDR3 is TGTGCCAGCAGTCCGCCGGGATGGGAGCAGTTCTTC. Its protein product is CASSPPGWEQFF.

This chain connects TRBV5-1 to TRBJ1-1; D call uncertain. Trimming took off 3 bases at V and 0 bases at J, with 9 bases between the two ends. Per germline, CDR1 SGHRS and CDR2 YFSETQ. This CDR3 spans 14 amino acids. DNA for the CDR3: TGCGCCAGCAGCTATGGCCTTATGAACACTGAAGCTTTCTTT. As protein: CASSYGLMNTEAFF. Looking up the rest from reference TRBV5-1 and TRBJ1-1 gives the full variable domain: KAGVTQTPRYLIKTRGQQVTLSCSPISGHRSVSWYQQTPGQGLQFLFEYFSETQRNKGNFPGRFSGRQFSNSRSEMNVSTLELGDSALYLCASSYGLMNTEAFFGQGTRLTVV.

The V gene is TRBV2, the J gene TRBJ2-1, with TRBD2 matching 13 bases. This CDR3 contains 14 residues. J was trimmed by 7 bases and V by 8 bases; bases with no gene match: 5. Looked up from germline, CDR1 is SNHLY and CDR2 is FYNNEI. The CDR3 region is CASCRLAGGNEQFF. The CDR3 DNA follows: TGTGCCAGCTGCCGACTAGCGGGGGGAAATGAGCAGTTCTTC.

The chain has TRBV2 and TRBJ1-5; the D gene is possibly TRBD1 (5 bases). The CDR3 has 15 amino acids. Trimming shortened V by 3 bases and J by 4 bases, and 13 bases separated the two germline ends. Germline CDR1 SNHLY, CDR2 FYNNEI. The CDR3 DNA is TGTGCCAGCAGTGACCAGGGTTTAAAGAATCAGCCCCAGCATTTT. Amino acids: CASSDQGLKNQPQHF.

CDR3 coding DNA: TGTGCCAGCAGCCAGGGGCTAGGGGGGGGTCTTAGTGAGCAGTTCTTC. Translating it yields CASSQGLGGGLSEQFF. The gene calls are TRBV3-1 (or the pseudogene TRBV3-2) and TRBJ2-1; tentatively, D is TRBD2 (7 bases). V was pared by 3 bases and J by 9 bases, with 21 bases between. CDR3 length: 16 amino acids. Germline-derived CDR1 and CDR2 are LGHDT and YNNKEL (reference sequence).

The sample holds one count of this clone. This rearrangement joins TRBV27 to TRBJ2-5; D might be TRBD1 (8 bases). Trimming pared 4 bases from V and 4 bases from J, leaving 13 bases between. CDR1 is MNHEY and CDR2 is SMNVEV in the germline V gene (reference sequence). The CDR3 runs 14 residues. CDR3 sequence reads: CASSSTGGGETQYF. The CDR3 region has the DNA TGTGCCAGCAGTTCTACAGGGGGGGGAGAGACCCAGTACTTC.